The 18 T cell receptor beta chains given below trace back to one sample, sequenced in a study of CD8+ T cells in alopecia areata. cDNA serving as the sequencing template came from extracted, reverse transcribed RNA. The protocol was immunoSEQ multiplex PCR, while the TCRdb copy is restricted to in-frame clones and leaves out a portion. The profile covers roughly 250,000 clones, with roughly 69% appearing a single time and 1.2% taken by the ten largest. This sample comprised CD4+ T cells sorted from blood, obtained at week 0. These receptors were obtained from a human donor with alopecia areata.

J is TRBJ2-1 and V is TRBV7-8, with 7 bases lining up with TRBD2. The V gene's germline CDR1 is SGHVS and CDR2 FQNEAQ. CDR3 length: 14 amino acids. Trimming at V came to 2 bases and at J to 10 bases, leaving 8 bases not matched to a gene. The CDR3 loop is CASSLTGGAGEQFF. In DNA form, the CDR3 reads TGTGCCAGCAGCTTAACCGGGGGAGCGGGAGAGCAGTTCTTC. Full variable domain (remainder filled in from reference TRBV7-8 and TRBJ2-1): GAGVSQSPRYKVAKRGQDVALRCDPISGHVSLFWYQQALGQGPEFLTYFQNEAQLDKSGLPSDRFFAERPEGSVSTLKIQRTQQEDSAVYLCASSLTGGAGEQFFGPGTRLTVL.

This sequence joins TRBV7-8 and TRBJ2-1, with 9 bases matching TRBD1. J lost 4 bases, V lost 1 base, and 2 bases had no gene match. Germline values: CDR1 SGHVS, CDR2 FQNEAQ. This CDR3 spans 15 amino acids. Here the CDR3 DNA reads TGTGCCAGCAGCTTAGGGGACAGGGCTTACAATGAGCAGTTCTTC. It yields the protein CASSLGDRAYNEQFF.

This clone was seen a handful of times. The rearrangement joins TRBV29-1 to TRBJ2-2; D unresolved. With 3 bases removed from V and 4 bases from J, the gap between germline ends came to 9 bases. The CDR3 has 13 residues. CDR1 SQVTM and CDR2 ANQGSEA come from the germline V gene. CDR3 residues: CSVDPDSTGELFF. The CDR3 coding sequence is TGCAGCGTTGACCCAGATTCCACCGGGGAGCTGTTTTTT.

This rearrangement joins TRBV30 to TRBJ2-7; 8 bases align to TRBD1. The CDR3 is made up of 13 amino acids. J was trimmed by 1 base and V by 3 bases; bases with no gene match: 2. CDR1 GTSNPN and CDR2 SVGIG come from the germline V gene (reference sequence). The CDR3 sequence: CAWRTGVSYEQYF. CDR3 coding DNA: TGTGCCTGGAGGACAGGGGTTTCCTACGAGCAGTACTTC.

This chain links TRBV7-9 with TRBJ1-1; a possible D gene is TRBD1 (5 bases). V was cut by 5 bases and J by 2 bases, with 15 bases left in between. Germline loops: CDR1 SEHNR, CDR2 FQNEAQ (reference sequence). The CDR3 sequence is 15 residues long. The DNA of the CDR3 is TGTGCCAGCAGCCCCGCAGGGAGGGTAAACACTGAAGCTTTCTTT. Amino acid sequence: CASSPAGRVNTEAFF.

The genes are TRBV6-5 and TRBJ2-5; the D is unclear. Germline V gene data show CDR1 as MNHEY and CDR2 as SVGAGI. Trimming pared 4 bases from V and 4 bases from J, leaving 10 bases between. The CDR3 has 13 amino acids. The CDR3 protein is CASSWGPLETQYF. The CDR3 DNA reads as TGTGCCAGCAGTTGGGGTCCCTTAGAGACCCAGTACTTC.

This clone was recorded only once. The same CDR3 arises from other DNA sequences in this sample as well. The chain recombines TRBV4-3 with TRBJ1-5; no reliable D call. The CDR3 runs to 14 residues. Looked up from germline, CDR1 is LGHNA and CDR2 is YSLEER. V lost 1 base to trimming and J lost 2 bases, with 6 bases between them. The CDR3 region is CASSQGQGNQPQHF. The CDR3 DNA reads TGCGCCAGCAGCCAAGGGCAGGGCAATCAGCCCCAGCATTTT.

This chain uses TRBV30 with TRBJ2-2, with D maybe TRBD1 (6 bases). This CDR3 has 16 residues. The V end lost 1 base, the J end lost 0 bases, and 12 bases lay between the germline ends. Germline lookup yields CDR1 GTSNPN and CDR2 SVGIG (reference sequence). The CDR3 nucleotides are TGTGCCTGGAGTGACCGGACAGTGACGAACACCGGGGAGCTGTTTTTT. It encodes CAWSDRTVTNTGELFF. The variable domain in full, with the rest retrieved from reference TRBV30 and TRBJ2-2, is SQTIHQWPATLVQPVGSPLSLECTVEGTSNPNLYWYRQAAGRGLQLLFYSVGIGQISSEVPQNLSASRPQDRQFILSSKKLLLSDSGFYLCAWSDRTVTNTGELFFGEGSRLTVL.

This chain connects TRBV5-1 to TRBJ1-1; the match to TRBD1 covers 8 bases. Germline V gene lookup returns CDR1 SGHRS and CDR2 YFSETQ. The CDR3 length is 15 residues. V shed 5 bases and J 0 bases; nucleotides not matched to a gene: 6. CDR3 coding DNA: TGCGCCAGCAGTTACCGGACAGGGCTGAACACTGAAGCTTTCTTT. This translates into CASSYRTGLNTEAFF.

The chain has TRBV7-9 and TRBJ1-2, with TRBD1 matching over 8 bases. With 1 base clipped from V and 6 bases from J, the junction kept 1 base outside the gene matches. The CDR3 runs 13 residues. Germline loops: CDR1 SEHNR, CDR2 FQNEAQ (reference sequence). CDR3 loop: CASSLVGQDGYTF. The CDR3 nucleotides are TGTGCCAGCAGCTTAGTGGGACAGGATGGCTACACCTTC.

J is TRBJ2-7 and V is TRBV29-1; TRBD1 matches 8 bases. J was trimmed by 3 bases and V by 6 bases; bases with no gene match: 16. The CDR3 length is 16 residues. Germline CDR1 and CDR2: SQVTM and ANQGSEA. The CDR3 here is CSVSGQVRVRNYEQYF. CDR3 in DNA: TGCAGCGTCTCGGGACAGGTTAGGGTAAGGAACTACGAGCAGTACTTC.

The rearrangement uses TRBV30 and TRBJ2-7; no reliable D call. Between the trimmed V and J ends, which lost 3 bases and 2 bases, there was a span of 11 bases. Germline values: CDR1 GTSNPN, CDR2 SVGIG (reference sequence). The CDR3 is made up of 13 amino acids. As DNA, the CDR3 is TGTGCCTGGAGCGCGACACTAACCTACGAGCAGTACTTC. It is translated as CAWSATLTYEQYF.

The table lists this clone with a count of one. V usage is TRBV11-2 and J usage is TRBJ2-3; D uncertain. Trimming stripped 4 bases from V and 4 bases from J, with 6 bases between. The CDR3 contains 12 residues. Germline V gives CDR1 SGHAT, CDR2 FQNNGV. The CDR3 bases are TGTGCCAGCAGCTCCTCGGCAGATACGCAGTATTTT. This gives the protein CASSSSADTQYF.

The rearrangement uses TRBV29-1 and TRBJ1-1; 8 nucleotides match TRBD1. V trimming: 5 bases; J trimming: 4 bases; junction bases outside the gene matches: 6. CDR3 length equals 13 residues. Germline V gene lookup returns CDR1 SQVTM and CDR2 ANQGSEA. The CDR3 DNA sequence: TGCAGCGTTATAACACAGGGGGTCACTGAAGCTTTCTTT. Translation gives CSVITQGVTEAFF.

In its sample, this clone was seen a few times. This CDR3 is also generated by other DNA sequences in the sample. V usage is TRBV7-3 and J usage is TRBJ2-5; D is ambiguous. This CDR3 is built from 13 residues. V was pared by 1 base and J by 5 bases, with 8 bases between. Germline V gene sequence: CDR1 SGHTA, CDR2 FQGTGA. CDR3: CASSLSLGETQYF. As DNA, the CDR3 is TGTGCCAGCAGCTTAAGTCTCGGTGAGACCCAGTACTTC.

The chain combines TRBV6-5 with TRBJ2-1; TRBD2 matches at 8 bases. Trimming removed 6 bases from V and 8 bases from J; junction bases left unmatched: 6. The CDR3 is 13 residues long. Germline values: CDR1 MNHEY, CDR2 SVGAGI. The CDR3 spells CASSTVGRDEQFF. CDR3 DNA: TGTGCCAGCAGCACCGTCGGGAGGGATGAGCAGTTCTTC.

The chain carries TRBV18 and TRBJ2-7; no definite D call. The CDR3 covers 13 residues. The germline V gene encodes CDR1 KGHSH and CDR2 LQKENI. Trimming pared 0 bases from V and 6 bases from J, leaving 9 bases between. DNA of the CDR3: TGTGCCAGCTCACCACCGGCACAGCCCGAGCAGTACTTC. As protein: CASSPPAQPEQYF.

The CDR3 coding sequence is TGTGCCAGCAGCCAAGGTGATCCTGGGGCCAACGTCCTGACTTTC. Translation gives CASSQGDPGANVLTF. J is TRBJ2-6 and V is TRBV14; no clear D. V lost 1 base and J lost 2, with 6 bases in between. The CDR3 totals 15 residues. Germline lookup yields CDR1 SGHDN and CDR2 FVKESK.